These 8 T cell receptor beta chains originate from one sample sequenced in a study of T cell responses to AZD1222 COVID-19 vaccine. This table comes from immunoSEQ multiplex PCR, and its TCRdb copy is limited to in-frame clones, with some not included. The sample carries approximately 100,000 clones, about 93% recorded once. The starting material was peripheral blood, obtained on day 0 of AZD1222 vaccination. These TCRs come from an adult in good health.

The V gene is TRBV6-1, the J gene TRBJ1-1; a weak D match, TRBD1 (5 bases). Germline values: CDR1 MNHNS, CDR2 SASEGT. This CDR3 has 15 amino acids. Trimming cost V 3 bases and J 4 bases, with 15 bases left between them. The CDR3 spells CASSDQGAWITEAFF. CDR3 in DNA: TGTGCCAGCAGTGACCAGGGTGCGTGGATCACTGAAGCTTTCTTT.

The V and J genes are TRBV20-1 and TRBJ2-1; D not certain. Per germline, CDR1 DFQATT and CDR2 SNEGSKA (reference sequence). The germline V and J ends were trimmed by 5 bases and 8 bases, with 10 bases remaining between them. The CDR3 length is 11 residues. CDR3 protein: CSAVARYEQFF. CDR3 sequence (DNA): TGCAGTGCTGTTGCGCGGTATGAGCAGTTCTTC.

V usage is TRBV30 and J usage is TRBJ1-2; no definite D call. The germline V gene encodes CDR1 GTSNPN and CDR2 SVGIG (reference sequence). The ends were cut back, 5 bases at V and 3 bases at J, with 10 bases in the middle. The CDR3 consists of 12 residues. The CDR3 bases are TGTGCCTGGGGTGAAGTCGACTATGGCTACACCTTC. Translated, it gives CAWGEVDYGYTF.

The rearrangement links TRBV3-1 (or the pseudogene TRBV3-2) to TRBJ1-1, with D maybe TRBD1 (6 bases). This CDR3 comprises 14 residues. V lost 3 bases to trimming and J lost 7 bases, with 15 bases between them. The germline V gene encodes CDR1 LGHDT and CDR2 YNNKEL (reference sequence). The CDR3 region has the DNA TGTGCCAGCAGCCATGTAGACAGGTCGGGTGAAGCTTTCTTT. This sequence encodes CASSHVDRSGEAFF.

The V gene is TRBV23-1, the J gene TRBJ2-6; D could derive from TRBD1 or TRBD2 (5 bases each). TRBV23-1 is an ORF, and what it does is uncertain. The CDR3 is made up of 18 amino acids. The V end lost 7 bases, the J end lost 1 base, and 20 bases lay between the germline ends. The CDR3 loop reads CASTHTGTEASGANVLTF. CDR3 in DNA: TGCGCCAGCACCCACACCGGGACCGAAGCTTCTGGGGCCAACGTCCTGACTTTC.

The chain recombines TRBV7-3 with TRBJ2-1; D might be TRBD2 (6 bases). The V gene lost 6 bases and the J gene lost 1 base, with 13 bases spanning the gap. The CDR3 contains 15 residues. CDR1 and CDR2 (germline): SGHTA, FQGTGA. CDR3 nucleotide sequence: TGTGCCAGCAGGGTCGGGGGAGGTTCCTACAATGAGCAGTTCTTC. The encoded protein is CASRVGGGSYNEQFF. Full variable domain (remainder filled in from reference TRBV7-3 and TRBJ2-1): GAGVSQTPSNKVTEKGKYVELRCDPISGHTALYWYRQSLGQGPEFLIYFQGTGAADDSGLPNDRFFAVRPEGSVSTLKIQRTERGDSAVYLCASRVGGGSYNEQFFGPGTRLTVL.

This clone was found a few times. CDR3 DNA sequence: TGCAGCGCCGCGAGGGACAGGGATGGGGGCATTCAGTACTTC. Translated: CSAARDRDGGIQYF. The rearrangement joins TRBV29-1 to TRBJ2-4; TRBD1 agrees at 9 bases. CDR3 size: 14 residues. V lost 7 bases to trimming and J lost 9 bases; unmatched junction nucleotides: 13. Looked up from germline, CDR1 is SQVTM and CDR2 is ANQGSEA.

The chain couples TRBV5-6 to TRBJ1-2; TRBD1 matches at 7 bases. The germline CDR1 and CDR2 sequences are SGHDT and YYEEEE. J lost 6 bases, V lost 4 bases, and 9 bases had no gene match. CDR3 length equals 14 residues. Here the CDR3 reads CASSDDRDLHGYTF. CDR3 DNA: TGTGCCAGCAGCGATGACAGGGATCTACATGGCTACACCTTC.